What follows are 31 T cell receptor beta chains derived from one specimen sequenced in a study of cytomegalovirus exposure and HLA in healthy donors. The PCR was carried out with 60 Vbeta primers and 13 Jbeta primers. Measured with immunoSEQ multiplex PCR; TCRdb has only the in-frame clones, and not every one. In the table there are about 110,000 clones, around 80% of which are singletons. The sequencing input was PBMCs. These receptor sequences come from a female donor in good health and CMV-seropositive.

The J gene is TRBJ2-3, the V gene TRBV11-2; TRBD1 might be the D (5 bases). V was pared by 0 bases and J by 2 bases, with 15 bases between. The CDR3 runs to 17 residues. Germline V gene data show CDR1 as SGHAT and CDR2 as FQNNGV. The CDR3 protein is CASSLDGRGANTDTQYF. For the CDR3, the DNA is TGTGCCAGCAGCTTAGATGGTAGGGGTGCAAACACAGATACGCAGTATTTT.

This chain uses TRBV9 with TRBJ2-7; 7 bases agree with TRBD1. Germline values: CDR1 SGDLS, CDR2 YYNGEE. The V segment lost 3 bases and the J segment 2 bases; nucleotides outside the gene matches: 5. The length of the CDR3 is 14 residues. CDR3 loop: CASSALRGTYEQYF. The DNA of the CDR3 is TGTGCCAGCAGCGCCCTCAGGGGGACCTACGAGCAGTACTTC.

The chain is built from TRBV30 and TRBJ1-4, with 7 bases identical to TRBD1. Germline V gene sequence: CDR1 GTSNPN, CDR2 SVGIG (reference sequence). The V and J ends lost 5 bases and 8 bases, in that order; junction bases with no gene match: 5. The length of the CDR3 is 12 residues. The CDR3 DNA is TGTGCCTGGGGGGGACAGAGGGAAAAACTGTTTTTT. This gives the protein CAWGGQREKLFF.

This clone was detected only a few times. The V and J genes are TRBV18 and TRBJ2-7; 7 bases match TRBD1. Trimming at V came to 3 bases and at J to 7 bases, leaving 3 bases not matched to a gene. CDR3 length equals 12 residues. The V gene's germline CDR1 is KGHSH and CDR2 LQKENI. CDR3 loop: CASSPAGGEQYF. DNA for the CDR3: TGTGCCAGCTCACCCGCAGGGGGAGAGCAGTACTTC.

This chain connects TRBV7-2 to TRBJ2-7; D is uncertain. The CDR3 has 14 residues. Germline CDR1 reads SGHTA; CDR2 reads FQGNSA. The germline V and J ends were trimmed by 2 bases and 4 bases, with 12 bases remaining between them. CDR3 bases: TGTGCCAGCAGCTTACAGTCACAACAGTACGAGCAGTACTTC. Its protein product is CASSLQSQQYEQYF.

CDR3 DNA sequence: TGCAGCGTTCACAGGGGGCGACTCTATGGCTACACCTTC. Translation: CSVHRGRLYGYTF. The chain recombines TRBV29-1 with TRBJ1-2; 9 bases map to TRBD1. Unmatched junction bases numbered 5, after V lost 5 bases and J lost 4 bases. Looked up from germline, CDR1 is SQVTM and CDR2 is ANQGSEA. This CDR3 region has 13 residues.

This rearrangement joins TRBV19 to TRBJ1-5, with a tentative D call TRBD1 (6 bases). The V end lost 0 bases, the J end lost 6 bases, and 18 bases lay between the germline ends. Germline assignment: CDR1 LNHDA and CDR2 SQIVND (reference sequence). The CDR3 spans 17 residues. CDR3 DNA: TGTGCCAGTAGTATAGATACGGGACATGGGAGTCGTCAGCCCCAGCATTTT. Translation gives CASSIDTGHGSRQPQHF.

The chain combines TRBV5-4 with TRBJ1-2; perhaps TRBD1 as D (5 bases). The CDR3 contains 14 residues. Trimming removed 0 bases at V and 2 bases at J, with 8 bases between. Germline lookup yields CDR1 SGHNT and CDR2 YYREEE (reference sequence). The CDR3 sequence: CASSLAGMNYGYTF. The CDR3 nucleotides are TGTGCCAGCAGCTTGGCAGGGATGAACTATGGCTACACCTTC.

This sequence joins TRBV27 and TRBJ1-5; D might be TRBD1 (6 bases). The CDR3 length is 13 residues. Looked up from germline, CDR1 is MNHEY and CDR2 is SMNVEV (reference sequence). V was pared by 3 bases and J by 4 bases, with 7 bases between. DNA of the CDR3: TGTGCCAGCAGTTTCAGGGGTAATCAGCCCCAGCATTTT. Its translation: CASSFRGNQPQHF.

The V and J genes are TRBV19 and TRBJ2-2; 10 bases line up with TRBD1. Germline CDR1 and CDR2: LNHDA and SQIVND (reference sequence). The J segment lost 6 bases and the V segment lost 0 bases, leaving 10 bases of the junction unmatched. The CDR3 length is 18 residues. CDR3 in DNA: TGTGCCAGTAGTATAGAACTCCCGGGACAGGGGTCTTCCGGGGAGCTGTTTTTT. This gives the protein CASSIELPGQGSSGELFF.

The J gene is TRBJ2-4, the V gene TRBV4-2; the match to TRBD2 covers 8 bases. With V trimmed by 4 bases and J by 3 bases, 11 bases remained unmatched. The CDR3 sequence is 17 residues long. Germline loops: CDR1 LGHNA, CDR2 YNFKEQ. DNA for the CDR3: TGTGCCAGCAGCCTTACAGAGCGGGAGTGGGGCAAAAACATTCAGTACTTC. It encodes CASSLTEREWGKNIQYF.

The chain links TRBV10-1 to TRBJ2-3; TRBD1 matches 7 bases. Losses at the gene ends were 0 bases for V and 1 base for J; bases not matched to a gene: 4. Germline CDR1 WNHNN, CDR2 SYGVQD (reference sequence). This CDR3 has 16 residues. CDR3 region: CASSESIQGRTDTQYF. The DNA of the CDR3 is TGCGCCAGCAGTGAGTCGATACAGGGGCGCACAGATACGCAGTATTTT.

The genes are TRBV2 and TRBJ2-1; 9 nucleotides align to TRBD1. This CDR3 has 13 amino acids. Germline-derived CDR1 and CDR2 are SNHLY and FYNNEI. V lost 5 bases and J lost 8; bases outside the gene matches: 4. The DNA for the CDR3 is TGTGCCAGCAGTTCACAGGGGGCCCATGAGCAGTTCTTC. Translated: CASSSQGAHEQFF.

V gene TRBV10-2 combines with J gene TRBJ2-1, with 9 bases that match TRBD1. The germline V gene has CDR1 WSHSY and CDR2 SAAADI. The CDR3 runs 14 residues. V shed 6 bases and J 10 bases; nucleotides not matched to a gene: 10. CDR3 sequence: CASRPGTGLREQFF. CDR3 bases: TGCGCCAGCAGGCCCGGGACAGGGTTGCGCGAGCAGTTCTTC.

The rearrangement links TRBV5-1 to TRBJ2-5; 7 nucleotides align to TRBD2. CDR3 length equals 14 residues. Trimming took 3 bases from V and 3 from J; bases not matched to a gene: 5. Germline-derived CDR1 and CDR2 are SGHRS and YFSETQ. CDR3 bases: TGCGCCAGCAGCTGGACGGCGGGGGAAGAGACCCAGTACTTC. The encoded protein is CASSWTAGEETQYF.

In its sample, this clone was seen a few times. Here the CDR3 DNA reads TGTGCCAGCAGTGCCGGGACTAGCGGAACCTACGAGCAGTACTTC. Translating it yields CASSAGTSGTYEQYF. The chain carries TRBV6-6 and TRBJ2-7; 11 nucleotides line up with TRBD2. V lost 5 bases, J lost 2 bases, and 5 bases stayed unmatched. This CDR3 contains 15 residues. The germline V gene has CDR1 MNHNY and CDR2 SVGAGI (reference sequence).

The table lists this clone with a few counts. The chain uses TRBV4-3 and TRBJ1-6; D not resolved. Germline V gene sequence: CDR1 LGHNA, CDR2 YSLEER. This CDR3 comprises 15 residues. Trimming took off 0 bases at V and 9 bases at J, with 12 bases between the two ends. The CDR3, as DNA: TGCGCCAGCAGCCAAGATCGGGGAGACTTTTCACCCCTCCACTTT. Its protein product is CASSQDRGDFSPLHF.

The chain links TRBV5-1 to TRBJ2-1; TRBD1 might be the D (5 bases). V was trimmed by 5 bases and J by 2 bases, leaving 14 bases between them. CDR1 and CDR2 (germline): SGHRS, YFSETQ. The CDR3 loop spans 15 amino acids. CDR3 DNA sequence: TGCGCCAGCAGTATGGGGCAGGGCGCCTACAATGAGCAGTTCTTC. Translating it yields CASSMGQGAYNEQFF.

The CDR3 DNA follows: TGTGCCAGCACTACGGGTGGCAAGAACTACGAGCAGTACTTC. As protein: CASTTGGKNYEQYF. The chain couples TRBV28 to TRBJ2-7; D not certain. The CDR3 consists of 14 residues. Germline CDR1 MDHEN, CDR2 SYDVKM. Trimming removed 7 bases from V and 3 bases from J, with 16 bases in between.

The chain joins TRBV2 to TRBJ2-7; TRBD1 aligns across 7 bases. The CDR3 has 14 residues. The V gene's germline CDR1 is SNHLY and CDR2 FYNNEI. Germline trimming cut 8 bases from V and 4 bases from J; bases unmatched to any gene: 11. CDR3 nucleotides: TGTGCCAGCGGGAACAGGGGCCGAACTTACGAGCAGTACTTC. Translation gives CASGNRGRTYEQYF.

The chain links TRBV14 to TRBJ2-5, with a tentative D call TRBD2 (5 bases). The CDR3 is 16 residues long. With 4 bases removed from V and 4 bases from J, the gap between germline ends came to 19 bases. Germline CDR1 and CDR2: SGHDN and FVKESK. CDR3 protein: CASSPRGVTGGETQYF. CDR3 nucleotide sequence: TGTGCCAGCAGCCCTCGGGGTGTAACGGGCGGAGAGACCCAGTACTTC.

This clone was observed a few times. The V call is TRBV7-9, the J call TRBJ2-2; the match to TRBD1 covers 7 bases. This CDR3 region has 15 residues. The ends lost 4 bases at V and 5 bases at J; junction bases unmatched: 7. CDR1 is SEHNR, CDR2 FQNEAQ, per germline (reference sequence). The CDR3, as DNA: TGTGCCAGCAGCTCCCGACAGGGTGAGACCGGGGAGCTGTTTTTT. Translation gives CASSSRQGETGELFF.

The gene calls are TRBV18 and TRBJ1-3; tentatively, D is TRBD1 (5 bases). The V gene lost 3 bases and the J gene lost 0 bases, with 12 bases spanning the gap. The CDR3 consists of 16 residues. Germline assignment: CDR1 KGHSH and CDR2 LQKENI. CDR3 in amino acids: CASSPLDTYSGNTIYF. In DNA form, the CDR3 reads TGTGCCAGCTCACCCCTGGACACCTACTCTGGAAACACCATATATTTT.

The rearrangement uses TRBV18 and TRBJ2-7, with 7 positions matching TRBD1. The germline gives CDR1 KGHSH, CDR2 LQKENI. The CDR3 length is 14 residues. After removal of 6 bases from V and 2 bases from J, the junction contained 7 bases not matched to a gene. The CDR3 sequence: CASSPSQGAYEQYF. CDR3 DNA: TGTGCCAGCTCGCCTAGCCAGGGGGCCTACGAGCAGTACTTC.

The rearrangement uses TRBV19 and TRBJ2-2, with 10 positions matching TRBD2. The V segment lost 4 bases and the J segment 4 bases; nucleotides outside the gene matches: 6. The CDR3 runs 16 residues. Germline lookup yields CDR1 LNHDA and CDR2 SQIVND (reference sequence). CDR3 coding DNA: TGTGCCAGTAGTACCCTAGCGGGAGTGGCCACCGGGGAGCTGTTTTTT. It encodes CASSTLAGVATGELFF.

This chain connects TRBV5-1 to TRBJ2-2, with a possible D match to TRBD2 (5 bases). V was cut by 6 bases and J by 1 base, with 10 bases left in between. CDR3 length equals 14 residues. Germline CDR1 reads SGHRS; CDR2 reads YFSETQ. The CDR3 DNA is TGCGCCAGCACGTCCAGCGGGAACACCGGGGAGCTGTTTTTT. Protein sequence: CASTSSGNTGELFF.

The chain couples TRBV6-5 to TRBJ2-7; weak D call: TRBD1 (8 bases). The CDR3 runs to 15 residues. Germline V lookup: CDR1 MNHEY, CDR2 SVGAGI. V shed 7 bases and J shed 0 bases, with 16 bases lying between them. CDR3 region: CASKRQGTISYEQYF. The CDR3 region has the DNA TGTGCCAGCAAGCGACAGGGGACTATCTCCTACGAGCAGTACTTC.

As to this clone: Other nucleotide sequences from this sample produce the same CDR3. V and J are TRBV7-9 and TRBJ1-1; D uncertain. This CDR3 has 15 residues. Trimming shortened V by 1 base and J by 2 bases, and 11 bases separated the two germline ends. The germline V gene encodes CDR1 SEHNR and CDR2 FQNEAQ (reference sequence). The CDR3 loop reads CASSLDLSLNTEAFF. In DNA, the CDR3 is TGTGCCAGCAGCTTAGACTTGTCGCTAAACACTGAAGCTTTCTTT.

The genes are TRBV30 and TRBJ1-2; 9 bases agree with TRBD1. With 3 bases clipped from V and 6 bases from J, the junction kept 8 bases outside the gene matches. CDR1 is GTSNPN and CDR2 is SVGIG in the germline V gene (reference sequence). The CDR3 sequence is 14 residues long. CDR3 DNA sequence: TGTGCCTGGAGCGTGGACAGGGGAATCGATGGCTACACCTTC. It translates to CAWSVDRGIDGYTF.

The chain combines TRBV9 with TRBJ1-5; tentatively, D is TRBD1 (5 bases). Trimming pared 0 bases from V and 3 bases from J, leaving 7 bases between. This CDR3 comprises 14 residues. Germline V gene data show CDR1 as SGDLS and CDR2 as YYNGEE. The CDR3 DNA is TGTGCCAGCAGCGTAGGGACACACAATCAGCCCCAGCATTTT. Its translation: CASSVGTHNQPQHF.

The chain has TRBV30 and TRBJ2-4, with a weak D call TRBD1 (6 bases). This CDR3 contains 14 residues. Trimming pared 2 bases from V and 2 bases from J, leaving 10 bases between. The germline V gene has CDR1 GTSNPN and CDR2 SVGIG (reference sequence). CDR3 coding DNA: TGTGCCTGGAGTATACAGGGTTCCAAAAACATTCAGTACTTC. The encoded protein is CAWSIQGSKNIQYF.